This T cell receptor beta chain appears in the sequencing data of a study of T cell responses to AZD1222 COVID-19 vaccine. Measured with immunoSEQ multiplex PCR; TCRdb has only the in-frame clones, and not every one. In the table there are 150,000 to 200,000 clones, around 90% of which are singletons. Worth noting for this clone: Its matching antigen is unknown.

Overall study findings and caveats: In a largely white British group with more females than males, clonal diversity was possibly underestimated. Only a handful of AZD1222 recipients, several in all, had baseline seropositivity.

The germline CDR1 and CDR2 sequences are KGHSH and LQKENI. Trimming left V 2 bases short and J 4 bases short, with 12 bases between. The CDR3 runs to 15 residues. This chain connects TRBV18 to TRBJ1-3; D is undetermined. This receptor was taken from an adult in good health. Material: peripheral blood, obtained on day 0 of AZD1222 vaccination. CDR3 amino acids: CASSPNSRFGNTIYF. CDR3 DNA sequence: TGTGCCAGCTCACCAAATTCGCGATTCGGAAACACCATATATTTT.